Included here is one T cell receptor (beta chain) sequence, with context. The record originates from a study of shared clonotypes between healthy human individuals. At the level of the study: The study used three CD4 naive, three CD4 memory, two CD8 naive and one CD8 memory plate per donor.

The naive CD8 subset, CD45RO-negative cells positively selected for CCR7, excluded terminally differentiated effector memory CD45RA+ cells. DNA at 200 ng, approximately 30,000 T cell genomes, went into sorted-subset replicate PCRs. The data were produced by immunoSEQ multiplex PCR, yet TCRdb's version contains in-frame clones alone and is incomplete. There are approximately 600,000 clones in the sample; approximately 95% occur only once, and around 0.11% lies in the top ten. The CDR3 totals 16 residues. Trimming cost V 4 bases and J 4 bases; bases outside gene matches: 10. Looked up from germline, CDR1 is SGHVS and CDR2 is FQNEAQ.

The rearrangement joins TRBV7-8 to TRBJ1-1, with 9 bases lining up with TRBD1. Sequencing was performed on naive CD8+ T cells sorted from blood. The TCR was taken from a woman younger than 45 in good health. The chain's CDR3 is CASSSRGTGTFTEAFF. CDR3 bases: TGTGCCAGCAGCTCGAGGGGGACAGGGACGTTCACTGAAGCTTTCTTT.